This TCR beta chain was captured by sequencing in a study of cytomegalovirus exposure and HLA in healthy donors. Study findings and constraints: Earlier analysis looked at TCR beta V segments, and most were productive about 87% or about 30% of the time. In a later analysis, TCR beta V- and J-gene trimming was associated with a missense DCLRE1C variant.

This CDR3 region has 13 residues. The J segment lost 4 bases and the V segment lost 5 bases, leaving 4 bases of the junction unmatched. The germline V gene has CDR1 MNHNS and CDR2 SASEGT. Likely unrecorded immune exposures existed in these nominally healthy donors. The PCR had 60 Vbeta and 13 Jbeta primers. Method: immunoSEQ multiplex PCR; TCRdb's copy keeps in-frame clones and lacks some. The sample contains 150,000 to 200,000 clones, 60% to 80% of which appear only once. Note on this clone: Its target is unknown.

The TCR sequence derives from a woman aged 25-40 years in good health and CMV-seronegative. Sequenced input: PBMCs. The V and J genes are TRBV6-1 and TRBJ1-1; 7 bases are a match to TRBD1. Here the CDR3 reads CASSPTGFTEAFF. DNA of the CDR3: TGTGCCAGCAGTCCGACAGGGTTCACTGAAGCTTTCTTT.